This T cell receptor beta chain appears in the sequencing data of a study of T cells in Graves' hyperthyroidism and ophthalmopathy. Patients between 18 and 65 years old had hyperthyroidism, newly diagnosed and lasting under 2 months. V was clipped by 8 bases and J by 1 base, with 8 bases between them. The length of the CDR3 is 12 residues. Germline CDR1 is SGHAT and CDR2 is FQNNGV. This clonotype was observed many times. Its antigen is currently unknown. It was RNA transcripts that yielded the amplified TCR beta CDR3 regions. The HTBI primer set was used in a first-round RT-PCR of the TCR CDR3. One entry per CDR3 protein, called by TCRdb with MiXCR from the multiplex PCR reads. The sample carries under 700,000 distinct CDR3 sequences, approximately 16% recorded once. Study results and limitations: Appearing also in blood were most of the thyroid clonotypes expanded above 0.001.

V usage is TRBV11-2 and J usage is TRBJ1-1; D gene uncertain. This TCR was recovered from a young woman with Graves' hyperthyroidism. Specimen: blood. DNA for the CDR3: TGTGCCAGCGGGGTGCGGAACACTGAAGCTTTCTTT. The encoded protein is CASGVRNTEAFF.